A selection of T cell receptor beta chains follows, all from one sample in a study of T cells after yellow fever vaccination. TCRdb passed the 5' RACE reads through MiXCR, listing each CDR3 protein once. The sample contains roughly 500,000 distinct CDR3 sequences, 15% to 20% of which appear only once. This specimen consisted of PBMCs, obtained 15 days after the yellow fever booster vaccination. The receptors here all came from a man aged 25 to 40 who received the YFV17D yellow fever vaccine. CDR3s include the opening cysteine and the closing phenylalanine or tryptophan. The order of the fields is V gene, clone size, D gene, J gene, CDR3 protein, CDR3 DNA. The D gene is left open where the match is weak. A clone size is listed for some rows: how often the clone was seen (once, few, many), or a class if it is expanded.

V gene: TRBV28
clone size: few
D gene: TRBD1
J gene: TRBJ2-1
CDR3 protein: CASSVTGLTYNEQFF
CDR3 DNA: TGTGCCAGCAGTGTGACAGGGTTAACGTACAATGAGCAGTTCTTC

V gene: TRBV20-1
clone size: few
D gene: -
J gene: TRBJ2-3
CDR3 protein: CSADWATDTQYF
CDR3 DNA: TGCAGTGCTGACTGGGCCACAGATACGCAGTATTTT

V gene: TRBV12-3/TRBV12-4
clone size: -
D gene: -
J gene: TRBJ1-6
CDR3 protein: CASSLGPRGSPLHF
CDR3 DNA: TGTGCCAGCAGTTTAGGGCCTCGAGGCTCACCCCTCCACTTT

V gene: TRBV7-2
clone size: -
D gene: -
J gene: TRBJ2-3
CDR3 protein: CASSPLGQTSTDTQYF
CDR3 DNA: TGTGCCAGCAGCCCCCTCGGACAAACTAGCACAGATACGCAGTATTTT

V gene: TRBV7-2
clone size: -
D gene: -
J gene: TRBJ2-1
CDR3 protein: CASSSAGFGGSSYNEQFF
CDR3 DNA: TGTGCCAGCAGCTCAGCCGGTTTTGGGGGAAGCTCCTACAATGAGCAGTTCTTC

V gene: TRBV11-2
clone size: few
D gene: -
J gene: TRBJ2-7
CDR3 protein: CASSSQQTYEQYF
CDR3 DNA: TGTGCCAGCAGCTCTCAACAGACCTACGAGCAGTACTTC

V gene: TRBV4-3
clone size: few
D gene: -
J gene: TRBJ2-2
CDR3 protein: CASRKRSGEGTGELFF
CDR3 DNA: TGCGCCAGCAGGAAGCGTTCAGGGGAAGGCACCGGGGAGCTGTTTTTT

V gene: TRBV7-2
clone size: -
D gene: TRBD2
J gene: TRBJ2-3
CDR3 protein: CASSSAVLAGITDTQYF
CDR3 DNA: TGTGCCAGCAGCTCCGCCGTCCTAGCGGGAATCACAGATACGCAGTATTTT

V gene: TRBV7-2
clone size: few
D gene: -
J gene: TRBJ1-6
CDR3 protein: CASTPQNSPDSPLHF
CDR3 DNA: TGTGCCAGCACCCCCCAGAACAGTCCCGATTCACCCCTCCACTTT

V gene: TRBV4-3
clone size: -
D gene: TRBD1
J gene: TRBJ2-7
CDR3 protein: CASSLTGGGTYEQYF
CDR3 DNA: TGCGCCAGCAGCCTGACAGGGGGCGGGACCTACGAGCAGTACTTC

V gene: TRBV7-9
clone size: few
D gene: -
J gene: TRBJ2-1
CDR3 protein: CASSFPGLVGANEQFF
CDR3 DNA: TGTGCCAGCAGCTTCCCCGGACTCGTCGGAGCAAATGAGCAGTTCTTC

V gene: TRBV5-5
clone size: few
D gene: -
J gene: TRBJ1-5
CDR3 protein: CASSSRLLENQPQHF
CDR3 DNA: TGTGCCAGCAGTTCGAGACTCCTAGAAAATCAGCCCCAGCATTTT

V gene: TRBV20-1
clone size: few
D gene: TRBD2
J gene: TRBJ2-7
CDR3 protein: CSASYQDQGLREQYF
CDR3 DNA: TGCAGTGCTAGTTACCAGGACCAGGGACTACGCGAGCAGTACTTC

V gene: TRBV4-3
clone size: few
D gene: -
J gene: TRBJ2-1
CDR3 protein: CASSQDPRVQASYNEQFF
CDR3 DNA: TGCGCCAGCAGCCAAGATCCTAGGGTACAGGCCAGCTACAATGAGCAGTTCTTC

V gene: TRBV5-1
clone size: -
D gene: TRBD2
J gene: TRBJ2-1
CDR3 protein: CASSLRTSGIHNEQFF
CDR3 DNA: TGCGCCAGCAGCTTGAGGACTAGCGGGATACACAATGAGCAGTTCTTC